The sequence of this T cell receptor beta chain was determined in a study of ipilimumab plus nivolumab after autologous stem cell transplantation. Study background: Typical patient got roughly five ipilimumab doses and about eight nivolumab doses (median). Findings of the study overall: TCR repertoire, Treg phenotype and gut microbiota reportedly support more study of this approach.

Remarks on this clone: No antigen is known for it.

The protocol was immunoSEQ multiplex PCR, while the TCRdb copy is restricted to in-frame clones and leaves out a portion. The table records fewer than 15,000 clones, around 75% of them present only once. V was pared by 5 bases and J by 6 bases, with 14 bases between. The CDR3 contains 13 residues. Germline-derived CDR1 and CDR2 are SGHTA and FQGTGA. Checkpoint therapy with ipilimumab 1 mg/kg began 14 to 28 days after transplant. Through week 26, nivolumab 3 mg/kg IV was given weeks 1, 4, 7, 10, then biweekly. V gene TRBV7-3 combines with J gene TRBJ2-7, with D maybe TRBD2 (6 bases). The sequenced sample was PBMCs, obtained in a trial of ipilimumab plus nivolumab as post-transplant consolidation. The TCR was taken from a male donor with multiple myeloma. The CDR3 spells CASSPKVGGEQYF. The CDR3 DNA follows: TGTGCCAGCAGCCCAAAAGTCGGGGGCGAGCAGTACTTC.